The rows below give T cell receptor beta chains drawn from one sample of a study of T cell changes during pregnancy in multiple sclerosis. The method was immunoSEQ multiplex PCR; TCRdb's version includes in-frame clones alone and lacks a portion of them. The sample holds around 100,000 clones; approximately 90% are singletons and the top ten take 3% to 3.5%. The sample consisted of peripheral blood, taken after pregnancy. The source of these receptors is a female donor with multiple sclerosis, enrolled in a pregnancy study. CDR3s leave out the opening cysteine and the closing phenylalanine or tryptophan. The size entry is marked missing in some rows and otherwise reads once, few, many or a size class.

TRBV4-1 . ASSQVPGQGGTF
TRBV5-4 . ASSLTGNQGYT
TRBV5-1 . ATGSGSRLNYGYT
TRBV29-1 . SGSSGNTEAF
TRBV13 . ASSSDFNEQF
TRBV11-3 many ASSSTLAGGPPD
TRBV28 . ATETRDRASSYNEQF
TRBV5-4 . ASSAQGARTEAF
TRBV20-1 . SAPAPYEQY
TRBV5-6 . ASSPETWGRQVSYEQY
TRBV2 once ASSWAVAGYT
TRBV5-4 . ASSLDSFYGYT
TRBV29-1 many SADRGNGYT
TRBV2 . ASSDPPIEFGGSTDTQY
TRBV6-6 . ASSHHGQGANQPQH
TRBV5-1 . ASSLQQTNTEAF
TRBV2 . ASRTGQGDQPQH
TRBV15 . ATSTQPGDSLEQY
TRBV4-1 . ASSQSLSDTQY
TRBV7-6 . ASSVGGDRFFGEQY
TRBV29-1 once SVSEGQANSPLH
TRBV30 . AWSATDYEQY
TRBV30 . AWSVGTVNEKLF
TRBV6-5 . ASRSRGNEQF
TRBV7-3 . ASRVGVGTGELF
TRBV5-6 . ASSLGANTEAF
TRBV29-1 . SVRLTSKNDRGGDTEAF
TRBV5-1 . ASSLEAGGIYGYT